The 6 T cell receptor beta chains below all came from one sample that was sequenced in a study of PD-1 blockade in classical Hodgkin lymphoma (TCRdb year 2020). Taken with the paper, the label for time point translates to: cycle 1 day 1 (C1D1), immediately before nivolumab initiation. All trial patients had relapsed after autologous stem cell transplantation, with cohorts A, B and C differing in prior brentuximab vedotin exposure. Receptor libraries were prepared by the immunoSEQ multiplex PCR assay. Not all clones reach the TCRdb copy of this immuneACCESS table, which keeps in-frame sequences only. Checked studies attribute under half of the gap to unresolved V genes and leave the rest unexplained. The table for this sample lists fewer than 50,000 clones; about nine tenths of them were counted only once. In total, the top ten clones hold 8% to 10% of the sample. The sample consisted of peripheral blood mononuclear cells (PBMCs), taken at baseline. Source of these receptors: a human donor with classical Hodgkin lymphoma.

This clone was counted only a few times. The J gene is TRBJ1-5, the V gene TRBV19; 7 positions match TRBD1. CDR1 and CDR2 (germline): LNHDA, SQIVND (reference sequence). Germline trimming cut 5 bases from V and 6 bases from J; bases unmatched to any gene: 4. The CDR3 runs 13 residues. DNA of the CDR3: TGTGCCAGTAGTGGGACAGCGGGTCAGCCCCAGCATTTT. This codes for CASSGTAGQPQHF. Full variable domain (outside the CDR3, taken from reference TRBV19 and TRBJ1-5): DGGITQSPKYLFRKEGQNVTLSCEQNLNHDAMYWYRQDPGQGLRLIYYSQIVNDFQKGDIAEGYSVSREKKESFPLTVTSAQKNPTAFYLCASSGTAGQPQHFGDGTRLSIL.

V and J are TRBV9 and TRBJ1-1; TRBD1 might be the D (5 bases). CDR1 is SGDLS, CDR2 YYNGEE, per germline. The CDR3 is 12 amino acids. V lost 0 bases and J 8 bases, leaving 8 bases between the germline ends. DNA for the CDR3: TGTGCCAGCAGCGTAGGAGGGACGGAAGCTTTCTTT. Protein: CASSVGGTEAFF. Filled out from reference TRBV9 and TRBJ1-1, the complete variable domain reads DSGVTQTPKHLITATGQRVTLRCSPRSGDLSVYWYQQSLDQGLQFLIQYYNGEERAKGNILERFSAQQFPDLHSELNLSSLELGDSALYFCASSVGGTEAFFGQGTRLTVV.

CDR3 DNA: TGTGCCAGCAGCGCCAACAGTGGGGAGCTGTTTTTT. Protein: CASSANSGELFF. The rearrangement joins TRBV9 to TRBJ2-2; D not resolved. Between the trimmed V and J ends, which lost 3 bases and 8 bases, there was a span of 8 bases. Germline-derived CDR1 and CDR2 are SGDLS and YYNGEE. This CDR3 has 12 amino acids.

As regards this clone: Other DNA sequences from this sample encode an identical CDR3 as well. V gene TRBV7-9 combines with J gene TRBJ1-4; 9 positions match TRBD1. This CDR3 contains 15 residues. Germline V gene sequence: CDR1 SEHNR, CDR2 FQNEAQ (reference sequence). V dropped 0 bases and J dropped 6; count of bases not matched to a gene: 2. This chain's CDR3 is CASSLADRGDEKLFF. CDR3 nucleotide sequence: TGTGCCAGCAGCTTAGCGGACAGGGGAGATGAAAAACTGTTTTTT.

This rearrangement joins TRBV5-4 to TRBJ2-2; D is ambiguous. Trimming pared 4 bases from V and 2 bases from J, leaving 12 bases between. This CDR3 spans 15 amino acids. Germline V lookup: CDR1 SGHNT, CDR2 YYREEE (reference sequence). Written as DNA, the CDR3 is TGTGCCAGCAGCAGGGCAGCCTCAAACACCGGGGAGCTGTTTTTT. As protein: CASSRAASNTGELFF.

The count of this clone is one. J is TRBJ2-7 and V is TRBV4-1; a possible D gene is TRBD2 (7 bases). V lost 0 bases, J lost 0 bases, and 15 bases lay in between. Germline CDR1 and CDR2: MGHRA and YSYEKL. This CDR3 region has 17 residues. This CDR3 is CASSQDGGGRSSYEQYF. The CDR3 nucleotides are TGCGCCAGCAGCCAAGATGGGGGGGGCCGGAGCTCCTACGAGCAGTACTTC.